These 15 T cell receptor beta chains share one sample of origin, sequenced in a study of T cells after posttransplantation cyclophosphamide. Sequenced by immunoSEQ multiplex PCR; TCRdb stores in-frame clones only, minus some. The top ten clones hold around 2.8% of a sample with 50,000 to 55,000 clones, more than 70% of them seen once. The sequencing sample was made of PBMCs. These receptors were collected from a man aged 30-40 years with a blood cancer, CMV-positive, and with a related stem cell donor.

The chain couples TRBV7-8 to TRBJ2-1, with 7 bases lining up with TRBD2. The CDR3 totals 17 residues. With 5 bases clipped from V and 9 bases from J, the junction kept 19 bases outside the gene matches. Germline V gene sequence: CDR1 SGHVS, CDR2 FQNEAQ. Here the CDR3 reads CASSGAISGTKHSEQFF. The CDR3 nucleotides are TGTGCCAGCAGCGGGGCGATTTCCGGGACTAAACATAGTGAGCAGTTCTTC.

The V and J genes are TRBV7-3 and TRBJ1-3; D not resolved. The CDR3 loop spans 15 amino acids. CDR1 is SGHTA, CDR2 FQGTGA, per germline. Between the trimmed V and J ends, which lost 5 bases and 2 bases, there was a span of 13 bases. CDR3 sequence reads: CASSRNGSPGNTIYF. For the CDR3, the DNA is TGTGCCAGCAGCCGCAATGGGAGTCCTGGAAACACCATATATTTT.

The chain carries TRBV5-1 and TRBJ1-3, with D hard to call. The CDR3 contains 14 residues. Germline CDR1 reads SGHRS; CDR2 reads YFSETQ. Trimming cost V 5 bases and J 0 bases, with 9 bases left between them. CDR3 sequence reads: CASRAPGSGNTIYF. CDR3 in DNA: TGCGCCAGCAGGGCACCGGGCTCTGGAAACACCATATATTTT.

For the CDR3, the DNA is TGTGCCTGGAGTAGACCCAGCGGCCAGGGGGAAGGTTTGCTCTACGAGCAGTACTTC. Translation gives CAWSRPSGQGEGLLYEQYF. The chain is built from TRBV30 and TRBJ2-7; 7 nucleotides agree with TRBD1. With V trimmed by 2 bases and J by 3 bases, 22 bases remained unmatched. This CDR3 has 19 residues. Germline assignment: CDR1 GTSNPN and CDR2 SVGIG (reference sequence).

This clone was recorded a few times. The chain recombines TRBV6-5 with TRBJ2-7, with 9 bases identical to TRBD1. J was trimmed by 3 bases and V by 6 bases; bases with no gene match: 6. Germline assignment: CDR1 MNHEY and CDR2 SVGAGI. CDR3 size: 14 residues. CDR3 in DNA: TGTGCCAGCAGGTCGCCGGGACAGGGCTACGAGCAGTACTTC. Its translation is CASRSPGQGYEQYF.

V usage is TRBV5-1 and J usage is TRBJ2-3; a possible D gene is TRBD2 (5 bases). V lost 0 bases and J lost 3, with 14 bases in between. Germline CDR1 and CDR2: SGHRS and YFSETQ. This CDR3 contains 16 residues. The CDR3 bases are TGCGCCAGCAGCTTGGGTGCTAGCCGTGTTACAGATACGCAGTATTTT. Translating it yields CASSLGASRVTDTQYF.

This chain joins TRBV7-3 and TRBJ2-3; 14 nucleotides align to TRBD2. This CDR3 has 15 residues. Germline trimming cut 6 bases from V and 5 bases from J; bases unmatched to any gene: 4. Germline-derived CDR1 and CDR2 are SGHTA and FQGTGA. The CDR3 sequence is CASRSGLAGEDTQYF. The DNA of the CDR3 is TGTGCCAGCAGGTCGGGACTAGCGGGAGAAGATACGCAGTATTTT.

This clone was picked up a small number of times. The chain links TRBV7-9 to TRBJ1-4; 7 bases line up with TRBD1. Trimming at V came to 3 bases and at J to 6 bases, leaving 1 base not matched to a gene. The CDR3 runs 13 residues. The V gene's germline CDR1 is SEHNR and CDR2 FQNEAQ (reference sequence). The CDR3: CASSFQGDEKLFF. CDR3 DNA sequence: TGTGCCAGCAGCTTTCAGGGGGATGAAAAACTGTTTTTT.

This clone was counted between two and nine times. The chain has TRBV11-1 and TRBJ2-1, with 9 positions matching TRBD2. Germline-derived CDR1 and CDR2 are SGHAT and FQDESV (reference sequence). Trimming at V came to 4 bases and at J to 12 bases, leaving 7 bases not matched to a gene. CDR3 length: 13 residues. The CDR3 DNA reads TGTGCCAGCAGCTCTAGCGGGGCGTTCGGGCAGTTCTTC. Amino acid sequence: CASSSSGAFGQFF.

The J gene is TRBJ1-5, the V gene TRBV9; D gene uncertain. The ends were cut back, 0 bases at V and 1 base at J, with 8 bases in the middle. The germline gives CDR1 SGDLS, CDR2 YYNGEE. CDR3 size: 15 residues. CDR3 nucleotides: TGTGCCAGCAGCGTAGACCCGGAGAGCAATCAGCCCCAGCATTTT. This sequence encodes CASSVDPESNQPQHF.

The V gene is TRBV29-1, the J gene TRBJ2-5; TRBD2 might be the D (6 bases). CDR1 is SQVTM, CDR2 ANQGSEA, per germline. V dropped 4 bases and J dropped 2 bases, with 17 bases sitting between them. The CDR3 length is 15 residues. This CDR3 reads CSVVLGAGYQETQYF. The CDR3, as DNA: TGCAGCGTTGTTCTCGGTGCGGGGTATCAAGAGACCCAGTACTTC.

The chain employs TRBV6-6 and TRBJ2-7, with 9 bases that match TRBD2. Germline CDR1 MNHNY, CDR2 SVGAGI (reference sequence). The trim removed 5 bases at V and 3 bases at J, leaving 11 bases unmatched. This CDR3 is built from 16 residues. The DNA for the CDR3 is TGTGCCAGCAGTCTAACCGTGGGAGCGGGAGGCTACGAGCAGTACTTC. Protein product: CASSLTVGAGGYEQYF.

V usage is TRBV18 and J usage is TRBJ2-7; tentatively, D is TRBD1 (6 bases). V lost 3 bases and J 5 bases, leaving 11 bases between the germline ends. The germline gives CDR1 KGHSH, CDR2 LQKENI. CDR3 length equals 13 residues. The CDR3 DNA sequence: TGTGCCAGCTCACCCTACCAGGGGAACGAGCAGTACTTC. Translating gives CASSPYQGNEQYF.

J is TRBJ1-1 and V is TRBV4-2; D is perhaps TRBD1 (5 bases). Per the germline V gene, CDR1 is LGHNA and CDR2 is YNFKEQ. Trimming took 3 bases from V and 1 from J, leaving 9 bases between them. The CDR3 totals 14 residues. The CDR3 protein is CASSHRGQNTEAFF. The CDR3 DNA sequence: TGTGCCAGCAGCCACCGAGGACAGAACACTGAAGCTTTCTTT.

The chain recombines TRBV28 with TRBJ1-2, with 9 nucleotides matching TRBD1. CDR3 length equals 13 residues. The V and J ends lost 6 bases and 4 bases, in that order; junction bases with no gene match: 3. Germline CDR1 MDHEN, CDR2 SYDVKM. The CDR3 region is CASSPGQGYGYTF. The CDR3 nucleotides read TGTGCCAGCAGCCCGGGACAGGGCTATGGCTACACCTTC.